A selection of T cell receptor beta chains follows, all from one sample in a study of long-term antiretroviral therapy in people with HIV. TCRdb keeps only in-frame clones here, not all; method: immunoSEQ multiplex PCR. The sample gives just under 35,000 clones, roughly 81% of which show up once; nearly 5% is in the top ten. This sample comprised unsorted PBMCs, obtained roughly 2.9 years before starting antiretroviral therapy. All receptors derive from a woman aged 30 to 39 with HIV. Both conserved end residues are part of each CDR3. D genes are given only for firm matches. Clone size is stated in some rows and not others, as once, few, many or a class when expanded.

. | TRBJ2-7 | TRBV7-8 | . | CASSSGGTYSYEQYF | TGTGCCAGCAGCTCCGGCGGCACTTACTCCTACGAGCAGTACTTC
. | TRBJ1-1 | TRBV7-3 | . | CASSFGPGSVAFF | TGTGCCAGCAGCTTCGGCCCGGGAAGTGTGGCTTTCTTT
. | TRBJ1-2 | TRBV4-2 | . | CASSQGQRINYGYTF | TGTGCCAGCAGCCAAGGACAGAGAATTAACTATGGCTACACCTTC
TRBD1 | TRBJ1-1 | TRBV5-5 | . | CASSPGTGRTTEAFF | TGTGCCAGCAGCCCTGGGACAGGGAGGACCACTGAAGCTTTCTTT
. | TRBJ1-1 | TRBV30 | . | CAWKTGMNTEAFF | TGTGCCTGGAAAACGGGTATGAACACTGAAGCTTTCTTT
TRBD1 | TRBJ1-1 | TRBV19 | . | CASTWTGGSNTEAFF | TGTGCCAGTACCTGGACAGGGGGCAGTAACACTGAAGCTTTCTTT
TRBD1 | TRBJ1-3 | TRBV30 | . | CAWGPKGASGNTIYF | TGTGCCTGGGGCCCAAAGGGGGCTTCTGGAAACACCATATATTTT
. | TRBJ2-2 | TRBV10-2 | . | CASSDLPGELFF | TGCGCCAGCAGTGACCTTCCCGGGGAGCTGTTTTTT
TRBD2 | TRBJ2-3 | TRBV9 | . | CASSDGTSGGITDTQYF | TGTGCCAGCAGCGATGGGACTAGCGGGGGGATCACAGATACGCAGTATTTT
. | TRBJ2-3 | TRBV5-1 | once | CASRDGMTTIDTQYF | TGCGCCAGCAGGGACGGGATGACTACAATAGATACGCAGTATTTT
. | TRBJ1-1 | TRBV5-1 | few | CASNLVPGPEAFF | TGCGCCAGCAACCTAGTACCGGGACCTGAAGCTTTCTTT
. | TRBJ1-2 | TRBV30 | . | CAWGQYYGYTF | TGTGCCTGGGGACAGTACTATGGCTACACCTTC
. | TRBJ1-1 | TRBV6-5 | once | CASRGRELEAFF | TGTGCCAGCAGGGGCAGAGAGCTTGAAGCTTTCTTT
TRBD1 | TRBJ1-1 | TRBV7-9 | . | CASSFTGGFSTEAFF | TGTGCCAGCAGCTTCACAGGGGGCTTTAGCACTGAAGCTTTCTTT
. | TRBJ2-7 | TRBV7-8 | . | CASSLYSSYEQYF | TGTGCCAGCAGCTTATACAGCTCCTACGAGCAGTACTTC
TRBD1 | TRBJ2-7 | TRBV6-1 | . | CASTGTGAGRDEQYF | TGTGCCAGCACCGGGACAGGGGCGGGGAGGGACGAGCAGTACTTC
. | TRBJ2-1 | TRBV11-2 | few | CASSGQEQFF | TGTGCCAGCAGCGGACAGGAGCAGTTCTTC
TRBD1 | TRBJ2-3 | TRBV30 | . | CAWSAGTGVQDTQYF | TGTGCCTGGAGTGCCGGGACAGGGGTTCAAGATACGCAGTATTTT
. | TRBJ1-4 | TRBV7-9 | once | CASTRALSSGKEGNEKLFF | TGTGCCAGCACGCGAGCCTTATCCTCAGGGAAAGAGGGTAATGAAAAACTGTTTTTT
TRBD2 | TRBJ2-3 | TRBV10-2 | . | CASRYSGGATDTQYF | TGCGCCAGCAGATATAGCGGGGGGGCCACAGATACGCAGTATTTT
TRBD1 | TRBJ1-6 | TRBV7-9 | few | CASSSQGGSLHF | TGTGCCAGCAGCTCTCAGGGGGGATCCCTCCACTTT
TRBD1 | TRBJ2-5 | TRBV27 | . | CASHRQGEETQYF | TGTGCCAGCCACCGACAGGGCGAAGAGACCCAGTACTTC
TRBD2 | TRBJ2-5 | TRBV5-1 | . | CASSLANSGGQETQYF | TGCGCCAGCAGCTTGGCCAATAGCGGGGGACAAGAGACCCAGTACTTC
. | TRBJ2-1 | TRBV9 | . | CASSDRTAGRAYNEQFF | TGTGCCAGCAGCGATCGGACCGCGGGACGGGCATACAATGAGCAGTTCTTC
. | TRBJ1-6 | TRBV5-8 | . | CASSLEAGIGSPLHF | TGTGCCAGCAGCTTAGAGGCAGGGATTGGTTCACCCCTCCACTTT
. | TRBJ1-1 | TRBV30 | few | CALGGVVEAFF | TGTGCGTTGGGCGGGGTTGTTGAAGCTTTCTTT
. | TRBJ1-1 | TRBV9 | . | CASTRTTVGLSTEAFF | TGTGCCAGCACTCGCACCACAGTGGGTCTATCAACTGAAGCTTTCTTT
TRBD1 | TRBJ2-2 | TRBV7-9 | . | CASSGQGSGELFF | TGTGCCAGCAGCGGACAGGGCAGCGGGGAGCTGTTTTTT
TRBD1 | TRBJ1-2 | TRBV18 | . | CASSPSQGADGYTF | TGTGCCAGCTCACCATCACAGGGGGCGGATGGCTACACCTTC
. | TRBJ2-6 | TRBV30 | . | CAWTTGANVLTF | TGTGCCTGGACCACTGGGGCCAACGTCCTGACTTTC
. | TRBJ2-2 | TRBV4-2 | . | CASSQEGDTGELFF | TGTGCCAGCAGCCAAGAGGGGGACACCGGGGAGCTGTTTTTT